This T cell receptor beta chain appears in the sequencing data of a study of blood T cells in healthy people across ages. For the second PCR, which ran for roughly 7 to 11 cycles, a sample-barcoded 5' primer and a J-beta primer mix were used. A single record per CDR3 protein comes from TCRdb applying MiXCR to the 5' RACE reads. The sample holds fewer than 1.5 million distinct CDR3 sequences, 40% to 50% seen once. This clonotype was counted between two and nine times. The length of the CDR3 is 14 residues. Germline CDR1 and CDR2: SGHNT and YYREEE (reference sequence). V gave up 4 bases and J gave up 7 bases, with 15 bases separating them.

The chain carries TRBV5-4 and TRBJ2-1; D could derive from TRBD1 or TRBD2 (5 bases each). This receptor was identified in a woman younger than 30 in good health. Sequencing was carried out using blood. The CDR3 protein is CASSPGTNTNEQFF. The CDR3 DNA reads TGTGCCAGCAGCCCCGGGACCAATACGAATGAGCAGTTCTTC.